A selection of T cell receptor beta chains follows, all from one sample in a study of sequential checkpoint blockade in melanoma. Assay used: immunoSEQ multiplex PCR; TCRdb lists only in-frame clones, some missing. The table records under 20,000 clones, around 65% of them present only once. The sequencing here drew on CD8+ T cells sorted from blood (inferred from file names), taken from a patient given nivolumab and ipilimumab in sequence. The receptors here all came from a human donor with melanoma. The CDR3 runs from the conserved cysteine through the conserved F or W. Each record gives: clone size, V gene, D gene, J gene, CDR3 DNA, CDR3 protein. A D gene is named only where the DNA matches it firmly. The size of a clone is reported for some rows only, either as once, few or many, or as a class for expanded clones.

medium-sized	TRBV9	TRBD2	TRBJ2-7	TGTGCCAGCAGCGTTGGACTAGCGGGGGGTCCAGGCTACGAGCAGTACTTC	CASSVGLAGGPGYEQYF
few	TRBV11-1	TRBD1	TRBJ2-7	TGTGCCAGCAGCTTTGAACAGGGGATCTACGAGCAGTACTTC	CASSFEQGIYEQYF
NA	TRBV7-2	NA	TRBJ1-2	TGTGCCAGCAGCTCCCTCCAGGGTAGGAGTGGCTACACCTTC	CASSSLQGRSGYTF
NA	TRBV10-2	TRBD2	TRBJ2-7	TGCGCCACCCGCAATGCGGGAGAGGGCGAGCAGTACTTC	CATRNAGEGEQYF
medium-sized	TRBV7-9	TRBD2	TRBJ2-1	TGTGCCAGCAACACACTAGCGGAATACAATGAGCAGTTCTTC	CASNTLAEYNEQFF
NA	TRBV4-3	TRBD2	TRBJ2-3	TGCGCCAGCAGCCAAGTAGCGGGGCGCACAGATACGCAGTATTTT	CASSQVAGRTDTQYF
few	TRBV5-4	TRBD2	TRBJ2-3	TGTGCCAGCTGGGGAGGGATAACAGATACGCAGTATTTT	CASWGGITDTQYF
few	TRBV7-9	NA	TRBJ1-5	TGTGCCAGCAGCCAGCAACAGTACGATCAGCCCCAGCATTTT	CASSQQQYDQPQHF
NA	TRBV9	NA	TRBJ1-2	TGTGCCAGCAGCGTAGGATCAGGGAATGTGGGCGGCTACACCTTC	CASSVGSGNVGGYTF
NA	TRBV9	NA	TRBJ1-1	TGTGCCAGCAGCGTAGTCATGAACACTGAAGCTTTCTTT	CASSVVMNTEAFF
few	TRBV19	NA	TRBJ1-1	TGTGCCAGTAGTCCGACAGGTTCTGAAGCTTTCTTT	CASSPTGSEAFF
NA	TRBV15	NA	TRBJ1-1	TGTGCCACCAGCAGAGGGGGGGAGGTCACTGAAGCTTTCTTT	CATSRGGEVTEAFF
NA	TRBV4-2	TRBD2	TRBJ2-1	TGTGCCAGCAGCCTAGCGGGGGGGAACAATGAGCAGTTCTTC	CASSLAGGNNEQFF
NA	TRBV9	TRBD1	TRBJ2-6	TGTGCCAGCAGCGTAGTTGCCCCGGGACAGGGTAGAACTGGGGCCAACGTCCTGACTTTC	CASSVVAPGQGRTGANVLTF
NA	TRBV25-1	NA	TRBJ1-1	TGTGCCAGCAGCCCAGGGGCTGGTGAAGCTTTCTTT	CASSPGAGEAFF
NA	TRBV6-4	TRBD2	TRBJ2-5	TGTGCCAGCAGTGACGGAACTAGCGGGACGGGAGAGACCCAGTACTTC	CASSDGTSGTGETQYF
NA	TRBV4-1	NA	TRBJ2-7	TGCGCCAGCAGCCATAATTCGGGCGAGCAGTACTTC	CASSHNSGEQYF
NA	TRBV5-3	TRBD1	TRBJ2-7	TGTGCCAGAAGACCCAGGACAGGGGGCACGTACGAGCAGTACTTC	CARRPRTGGTYEQYF
NA	TRBV15	TRBD1	TRBJ2-5	TGTGCCACCAGCAGAGATCGGGTAGGGGACAGGGAGTTCAGGGAGACCCAGTACTTC	CATSRDRVGDREFRETQYF
NA	TRBV4-3	NA	TRBJ2-7	TGCGCCAGCAGCCAAGGTTCCTGGCCCTACGAGCAGTACTTC	CASSQGSWPYEQYF
NA	TRBV28	NA	TRBJ2-7	TGTGCCAGCAGTCTGGAAGCGGGCAGCTCCTACGAGCAGTACTTC	CASSLEAGSSYEQYF
once	TRBV19	NA	TRBJ1-1	TGTGCCAGTAGTCCTCTGGGGGACACCGGGCGCACTGAAGCTTTCTTT	CASSPLGDTGRTEAFF
NA	TRBV6-6	NA	TRBJ1-5	TGTGCCAGCAGATCGGGGGGTAGGGGTCAGCCCCAGCATTTT	CASRSGGRGQPQHF
NA	TRBV5-1	NA	TRBJ2-7	TGCGCCAGCAGCTTTGGCAGCGACTACGAGCAGTACTTC	CASSFGSDYEQYF
NA	TRBV2	TRBD1	TRBJ2-7	TGTGCCAGCAAGACGGGACAGGGGAGTTACGAGCAGTACTTC	CASKTGQGSYEQYF
few	TRBV27	TRBD1	TRBJ1-1	TGTGCCAGCAGTCCCCGGACAGGGGGGGCGGGCACTGAAGCTTTCTTT	CASSPRTGGAGTEAFF
once	TRBV27	NA	TRBJ2-7	TGTGCCAGCAGTTTATTTGGACAGACCTACGAGCAGTACTTC	CASSLFGQTYEQYF
NA	TRBV9	NA	TRBJ2-1	TGTGCCAGCAGCGTAGACGGGAGTGGGGTCAATGAGCAGTTCTTC	CASSVDGSGVNEQFF
NA	TRBV4-3	NA	TRBJ2-7	TGCGCCAGCAGCCAGAACTGGGGAACAGGCGCCTACGAGCAGTACTTC	CASSQNWGTGAYEQYF
once	TRBV4-1	TRBD2	TRBJ2-4	TGCGCCAGCAGCCAAGCCGGGACTAGCGGGACCAAAAACATTCAGTACTTC	CASSQAGTSGTKNIQYF
NA	TRBV27	NA	TRBJ2-5	TGTGCCAGCAGTTTATCGTCGTACAGCCAAGAGACCCAGTACTTC	CASSLSSYSQETQYF
NA	TRBV4-1	NA	TRBJ2-5	TGCGCCAGCAGCCAAGGGCAGGGGCTAGAGACCCAGTACTTC	CASSQGQGLETQYF
few	TRBV6-5	NA	TRBJ1-4	TGTGCCAGCAGTTACTCTCAGCGGGAAAAACTGTTTTTT	CASSYSQREKLFF
few	TRBV23-1	TRBD1	TRBJ2-7	TGCGCCAGCGCGACCCGGGACAGGGCTGCGTACGAGCAGTACTTC	CASATRDRAAYEQYF
NA	TRBV4-1	TRBD1	TRBJ1-1	TGCGCCAGCAGCCTCGGACAGGGGATGGGATTATCTGAAGCTTTCTTT	CASSLGQGMGLSEAFF
few	TRBV29-1	NA	TRBJ2-2	TGCAGCGTTGAAGGGGGCAGGGGCGGCACCGGGGAGCTGTTTTTT	CSVEGGRGGTGELFF
few	TRBV10-2	NA	TRBJ1-1	TGCGCCAGCAGTGGTGGCGGGAGGGCTTTCTTT	CASSGGGRAFF
NA	TRBV15	TRBD2	TRBJ2-3	TGTGCCACCAGCAGAGATCTCCACGGCGGGGGGGTTGAAGATACGCAGTATTTT	CATSRDLHGGGVEDTQYF
NA	TRBV30	TRBD2	TRBJ2-1	TGTGCCAGCGGACAGGGCCCGGGACTAGCGGGGGATCCCCTCAACAATGAGCAGTTCTTC	CASGQGPGLAGDPLNNEQFF
NA	TRBV5-5	NA	TRBJ2-2	TGTGCCAGCAGCTTCCCGGGGGAAGGGAACACCGGGGAGCTGTTTTTT	CASSFPGEGNTGELFF
NA	TRBV7-8	TRBD2	TRBJ2-7	TGTGCCAGCAGCTTAGGGACTAGCGGGCCAGCCTACGAGCAGTACTTT	CASSLGTSGPAYEQYF
once	TRBV27	NA	TRBJ1-2	TGTGCCAGCAGTAGTAGACAGGTTGCCTCTAACTATGGCTACACCTTC	CASSSRQVASNYGYTF
medium-sized	TRBV7-9	NA	TRBJ1-2	TGTGCCAGCAGCCCGAAAGAGGGCGGCTACACCTTC	CASSPKEGGYTF
NA	TRBV9	TRBD1	TRBJ2-3	TGTGCCAGCAGCGCCTTCACAGGGGGCGTAACAGATACGCAGTATTTT	CASSAFTGGVTDTQYF
NA	TRBV4-2	TRBD2	TRBJ2-1	TGTGCCAGCAGCCAAGGACGACTAGCAGGTGAGCAGTTCTTC	CASSQGRLAGEQFF
NA	TRBV7-8	NA	TRBJ1-2	TGTGCCAGCAGCTTAGCTCCAGGGAACTATGGCTACACCTTC	CASSLAPGNYGYTF